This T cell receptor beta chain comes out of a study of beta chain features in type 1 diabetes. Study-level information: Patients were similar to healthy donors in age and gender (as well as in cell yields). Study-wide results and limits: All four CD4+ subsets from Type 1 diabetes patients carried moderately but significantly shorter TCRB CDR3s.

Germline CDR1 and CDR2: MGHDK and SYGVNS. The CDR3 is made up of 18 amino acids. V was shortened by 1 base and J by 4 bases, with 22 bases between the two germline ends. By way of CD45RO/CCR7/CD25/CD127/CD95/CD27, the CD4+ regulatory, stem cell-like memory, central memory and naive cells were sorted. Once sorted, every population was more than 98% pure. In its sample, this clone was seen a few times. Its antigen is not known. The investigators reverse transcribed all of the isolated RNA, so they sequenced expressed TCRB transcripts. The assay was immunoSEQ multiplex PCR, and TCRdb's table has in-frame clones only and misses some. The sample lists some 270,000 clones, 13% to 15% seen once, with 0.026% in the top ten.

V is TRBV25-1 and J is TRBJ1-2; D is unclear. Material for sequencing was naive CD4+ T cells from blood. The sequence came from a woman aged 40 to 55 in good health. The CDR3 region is CASSELRAGPSRVYGYTF. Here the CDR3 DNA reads TGTGCCAGCAGTGAATTGAGGGCAGGACCCTCGCGCGTCTATGGCTACACCTTC.